The 30 T cell receptor beta chains given below trace back to one sample, sequenced in a study of T cell responses to AZD1222 COVID-19 vaccine. Method: immunoSEQ multiplex PCR; TCRdb's copy keeps in-frame clones and lacks some. This table has over 150,000 clones, approximately 95% appearing once. The sample here was peripheral blood, taken 28 days after the second dose of the MenACWY control vaccine. These receptors originate from an adult who received the MenACWY meningococcal vaccine as a control.

The chain uses TRBV19 and TRBJ1-4; D perhaps matches TRBD1 (6 bases). Germline assignment: CDR1 LNHDA and CDR2 SQIVND (reference sequence). Deletions cut 6 bases from V and 5 bases from J, with 16 bases between. The CDR3 runs 15 residues. CDR3 sequence reads: CASSEQGGPNEKLFF. The CDR3 bases are TGTGCCAGTAGCGAACAGGGAGGCCCGAATGAAAAACTGTTTTTT.

The V call is TRBV3-1 (or the pseudogene TRBV3-2), the J call TRBJ1-4; D gene uncertain. The length of the CDR3 is 17 residues. In germline, CDR1 is LGHDT, CDR2 YNNKEL (reference sequence). Trimming stripped 0 bases from V and 0 bases from J, with 11 bases between. This CDR3 is CASSQDRAHSTNEKLFF. The CDR3 DNA reads TGTGCCAGCAGCCAAGATAGGGCACACTCAACTAATGAAAAACTGTTTTTT.

The chain employs TRBV28 and TRBJ1-6; D is undetermined. Trimming pared 6 bases from V and 9 bases from J, leaving 12 bases between. This CDR3 contains 13 residues. The germline V gene encodes CDR1 MDHEN and CDR2 SYDVKM. CDR3 in DNA: TGTGCCAGCAGACAATTACAACGTTCACCCCTCCACTTT. It yields the protein CASRQLQRSPLHF.

Only one count was recorded for this clone. The V call is TRBV2, the J call TRBJ1-2; TRBD1 matches at 8 bases. The CDR3 extends over 13 amino acids. V was clipped by 4 bases and J by 7 bases; unmatched bases: 5. Looked up from germline, CDR1 is SNHLY and CDR2 is FYNNEI. CDR3 nucleotide sequence: TGTGCCAGCAGTGGCGGGACAGGAGGTGGCTACACCTTC. It is translated as CASSGGTGGGYTF.

The chain employs TRBV5-1 and TRBJ2-2, with D maybe TRBD2 (6 bases). V dropped 6 bases and J dropped 5 bases, with 14 bases sitting between them. The CDR3 covers 14 residues. Germline values: CDR1 SGHRS, CDR2 YFSETQ. The CDR3 DNA sequence: TGCGCCAGCAAAATGCGGGAAACTACCGGGGAGCTGTTTTTT. It is translated as CASKMRETTGELFF.

This clone was recorded once. The chain links TRBV12-5 to TRBJ2-6; D possibly corresponds to TRBD2 (6 bases). The V gene lost 5 bases and the J gene lost 2 bases, with 10 bases spanning the gap. Germline CDR1 LGHNT, CDR2 FRNRAP. This CDR3 has 15 amino acids. The CDR3 spells CASGPGVPGANVLTF. Written as DNA, the CDR3 is TGTGCTAGTGGTCCGGGGGTTCCTGGGGCCAACGTCCTGACTTTC. The full variable domain, its missing parts supplied by reference TRBV12-5 and TRBJ2-6, is DARVTQTPRHKVTEMGQEVTMRCQPILGHNTVFWYRQTMMQGLELLAYFRNRAPLDDSGMPKDRFSAEMPDATLATLKIQPSEPRDSAVYFCASGPGVPGANVLTFGAGSRLTVL.

This clone was counted between two and nine times. The chain joins TRBV6-5 to TRBJ1-3, with D perhaps matching TRBD1 (5 bases). V was cut by 0 bases and J by 7 bases, with 13 bases left in between. The CDR3 contains 15 residues. CDR1 is MNHEY, CDR2 SVGAGI, per germline. The CDR3 protein is CASSYSRRGSNTIYF. For the CDR3, the DNA is TGTGCCAGCAGTTACTCGAGGAGGGGCAGTAACACCATATATTTT.

Here the CDR3 DNA reads TGTGCCAGCAGCTCGGGACAGACTAGCAATCAGCCCCAGCATTTT. Translation: CASSSGQTSNQPQHF. V usage is TRBV7-9 and J usage is TRBJ1-5, with 7 bases that match TRBD1. Germline V CDR1 and CDR2: SEHNR, FQNEAQ (reference sequence). V gave up 4 bases and J gave up 0 bases; unmatched junction bases: 3. The CDR3 length is 15 residues.

In DNA form, the CDR3 reads TGTGCCAGCAGTGGCGGGGGGGCCTACGAGCAGTACTTC. Translation gives CASSGGGAYEQYF. The V gene is TRBV5-4, the J gene TRBJ2-7; the match to TRBD2 covers 9 bases. The CDR3 spans 13 residues. Germline V CDR1 and CDR2: SGHNT, YYREEE (reference sequence). V lost 5 bases, J lost 2 bases, and 2 bases stayed unmatched.

The chain joins TRBV7-9 to TRBJ2-3, with D uncertain. Germline V CDR1 and CDR2: SEHNR, FQNEAQ (reference sequence). The CDR3 is 12 amino acids. V lost 5 bases and J 4 bases, leaving 7 bases between the germline ends. In nucleotides, the CDR3 is TGTGCCAGCAGCACATCGCCAGATACGCAGTATTTT. This gives the protein CASSTSPDTQYF.

The chain combines TRBV15 with TRBJ2-6; D is unresolved. V gave up 0 bases and J gave up 1 base, with 7 bases separating them. The CDR3 sequence is 16 residues long. The germline CDR1 and CDR2 sequences are LNHNV and YYDKDF (reference sequence). The CDR3 DNA reads as TGTGCCACCAGCAGAGATTGGTGGTCTGGGGCCAACGTCCTGACTTTC. Translating gives CATSRDWWSGANVLTF.

V and J are TRBV12-3 or TRBV12-4 and TRBJ1-3, with 7 bases fitting TRBD1. The CDR3 spans 13 residues. Trimming took 5 bases from V and 11 from J; bases not matched to a gene: 9. CDR3 sequence: CASSPTGAGSIYF. In DNA form, the CDR3 reads TGTGCCAGCAGTCCTACAGGGGCAGGCTCCATATATTTT.

The V and J genes are TRBV11-2 and TRBJ1-1; D is undetermined. V lost 1 base and J 3 bases, leaving 6 bases between the germline ends. The CDR3 is made up of 13 amino acids. Germline values: CDR1 SGHAT, CDR2 FQNNGV. The CDR3 DNA reads TGTGCCAGCAGCTTAGCAGTATACACTGAAGCTTTCTTT. It yields the protein CASSLAVYTEAFF.

This chain joins TRBV12-3 or TRBV12-4 and TRBJ1-3; D gene ambiguous. The CDR3 runs to 12 residues. With 3 bases removed from V and 3 bases from J, the gap between germline ends came to 3 bases. This chain's CDR3 is CASSFYGNTIYF. The CDR3, as DNA: TGTGCCAGCAGTTTTTATGGAAACACCATATATTTT.

This clone appeared a single time. The chain couples TRBV7-3 to TRBJ1-6; D call uncertain. V was trimmed by 3 bases and J by 2 bases, leaving 8 bases between them. This CDR3 comprises 15 residues. In germline, CDR1 is SGHTA, CDR2 FQGTGA. CDR3 protein: CASSLEGPYNSPLHF. CDR3 in DNA: TGTGCCAGCAGCTTGGAAGGGCCCTATAATTCACCCCTCCACTTT.

This sequence joins TRBV14 and TRBJ1-1, with D maybe TRBD1 (5 bases). Trimming cost V 1 base and J 7 bases, with 10 bases left between them. The CDR3 sequence is 13 residues long. Germline CDR1 is SGHDN and CDR2 is FVKESK. The CDR3 loop reads CASSQGSRVEAFF. Here the CDR3 DNA reads TGTGCCAGCAGCCAAGGTTCCAGGGTTGAAGCTTTCTTT.

The rearrangement uses TRBV6-2 or TRBV6-3 and TRBJ2-5; 8 bases are a match to TRBD1. V dropped 6 bases and J dropped 6; count of bases not matched to a gene: 9. Germline V CDR1 and CDR2: MNHEY, SVGEGT. The CDR3 has 14 amino acids. The chain's CDR3 is CASSGQGSAKTQYF. The DNA of the CDR3 is TGTGCCAGCAGCGGACAGGGTAGTGCCAAGACCCAGTACTTC.

The rearrangement links TRBV7-2 to TRBJ2-2; D ambiguous. The germline V and J ends were trimmed by 1 base and 5 bases, with 14 bases remaining between them. Germline CDR1 reads SGHTA; CDR2 reads FQGNSA. This CDR3 region has 16 residues. This CDR3 is CASSLGLAGITGELFF. Here the CDR3 DNA reads TGTGCCAGCAGCTTAGGTTTGGCCGGAATAACCGGGGAGCTGTTTTTT.

The chain recombines TRBV30 with TRBJ1-5; D not resolved. This CDR3 contains 13 residues. V was shortened by 2 bases and J by 1 base, with 6 bases between the two germline ends. Germline V CDR1 and CDR2: GTSNPN, SVGIG (reference sequence). CDR3 protein: CAWSTMSNQPQHF. DNA for the CDR3: TGTGCCTGGAGTACAATGAGCAATCAGCCCCAGCATTTT.

The rearrangement links TRBV4-2 to TRBJ1-6, with unresolved D. V was cut by 0 bases and J by 8 bases, with 14 bases left in between. The CDR3 length is 16 residues. Germline V gene sequence: CDR1 LGHNA, CDR2 YNFKEQ. The CDR3 is CASSQDPGNAYSPLHF. The DNA for the CDR3 is TGTGCCAGCAGCCAAGATCCGGGGAATGCCTATTCACCCCTCCACTTT.

The chain employs TRBV4-3 and TRBJ1-2, with D hard to call. Germline V gives CDR1 LGHNA, CDR2 YSLEER. The ends were cut back, 0 bases at V and 0 bases at J, with 8 bases in the middle. The CDR3 is 15 amino acids. CDR3 sequence reads: CASSQETVANYGYTF. CDR3 in DNA: TGCGCCAGCAGCCAAGAGACGGTGGCTAACTATGGCTACACCTTC.

Points on this clone: The same CDR3 can be traced to other DNA sequences in this sample. The chain carries TRBV3-1 (or the pseudogene TRBV3-2) and TRBJ1-1; D is unresolved. The CDR3 sequence is 12 residues long. Germline-derived CDR1 and CDR2 are LGHDT and YNNKEL (reference sequence). V lost 1 base and J lost 11, with 11 bases in between. The CDR3 sequence: CASSQGGRRAFF. The CDR3 coding sequence is TGTGCCAGCAGCCAAGGCGGCAGACGGGCTTTCTTT.

Only one count was recorded for this clone. The gene calls are TRBV6-5 and TRBJ1-6, with unresolved D. V was trimmed by 6 bases and J by 8 bases, leaving 8 bases between them. Germline lookup yields CDR1 MNHEY and CDR2 SVGAGI. The CDR3 covers 12 residues. CDR3 protein: CASRQLDSPLHF. In nucleotides, the CDR3 is TGTGCCAGCAGGCAACTCGATTCACCCCTCCACTTT.

This clone has just a few counts. This chain joins TRBV30 and TRBJ1-3, with no clear D. The length of the CDR3 is 13 residues. Germline V gives CDR1 GTSNPN, CDR2 SVGIG (reference sequence). V was cut by 5 bases and J by 1 base, with 9 bases left in between. The CDR3: CAWCRGSGNTIYF. The CDR3 bases are TGTGCCTGGTGCCGAGGGTCTGGAAACACCATATATTTT.

The rearrangement links TRBV11-2 to TRBJ1-6; 8 bases map to TRBD1. V was pared by 5 bases and J by 9 bases, with 9 bases of the junction left unmatched. Germline loops: CDR1 SGHAT, CDR2 FQNNGV. The CDR3 spans 15 residues. The CDR3 DNA sequence: TGTGCCAGCAGCCCAGGGGGCCACGTCGGTTCACCCCTCCACTTT. Translation gives CASSPGGHVGSPLHF.

The rearrangement links TRBV28 to TRBJ1-1, with 8 bases identical to TRBD1. CDR1 MDHEN and CDR2 SYDVKM come from the germline V gene. V dropped 2 bases and J dropped 5; count of bases not matched to a gene: 7. The CDR3 sequence is 15 residues long. The CDR3 DNA reads as TGTGCCAGCAGTTTAGGAGGACAGGGATGGACTGAAGCTTTCTTT. The encoded protein is CASSLGGQGWTEAFF.

The chain combines TRBV15 with TRBJ1-1; maybe TRBD1 (5 bases). Trimming stripped 8 bases from V and 0 bases from J, with 13 bases between. The CDR3 consists of 14 residues. Germline lookup yields CDR1 LNHNV and CDR2 YYDKDF (reference sequence). Here the CDR3 DNA reads TGTGCCACCTTAGTAGACAGAATGAACACTGAAGCTTTCTTT. As protein: CATLVDRMNTEAFF.

The chain combines TRBV5-1 with TRBJ1-1, with D possibly TRBD1 on 6 matching bases. The CDR3 contains 14 residues. The germline V gene has CDR1 SGHRS and CDR2 YFSETQ. With 2 bases removed from V and 4 bases from J, the gap between germline ends came to 12 bases. The CDR3 DNA is TGCGCCAGCAGCTTTGTACAGGGCCCCACTGAAGCTTTCTTT. It codes for CASSFVQGPTEAFF.

This clone has just one count. This rearrangement joins TRBV7-2 to TRBJ1-1; perhaps TRBD1 as D (5 bases). The CDR3 has 13 residues. Germline loops: CDR1 SGHTA, CDR2 FQGNSA. With 5 bases removed from V and 4 bases from J, the gap between germline ends came to 11 bases. CDR3 sequence (DNA): TGTGCCAGCAGCGGGACCCTACCCACTGAAGCTTTCTTT. Its protein is CASSGTLPTEAFF.

The rearrangement uses TRBV18 and TRBJ2-7; D may be TRBD1 (6 bases). This CDR3 has 14 amino acids. Germline CDR1 reads KGHSH; CDR2 reads LQKENI. V was cut by 2 bases and J by 2 bases, with 10 bases left in between. CDR3 nucleotides: TGTGCCAGCTCACCAACAGGGATCCCCTACGAGCAGTACTTC. Protein sequence: CASSPTGIPYEQYF. The complete variable domain, with remaining parts taken from reference TRBV18 and TRBJ2-7, reads NAGVMQNPRHLVRRRGQEARLRCSPMKGHSHVYWYRQLPEEGLKFMVYLQKENIIDESGMPKERFSAEFPKEGPSILRIQQVVRGDSAAYFCASSPTGIPYEQYFGPGTRLTVT.